This T cell receptor beta chain was recovered during a study of cytomegalovirus exposure and HLA in healthy donors (dated by TCRdb to 2017 to 2019). Study-level background: According to an earlier analysis of 587 of the donors, roughly 180 million T cells yielded 95 million to 140 million unique TCR beta sequences and approximately 280 Gb of sequence data. About 300 gigabases of sequencing data and approximately 80 million unique TCR sequences were included in an early release covering about 700 HLA-typed donors. The genetic ancestry cluster associated with self-reported Caucasian donors included roughly four fifths of the 300 to 450 genotyped donors. The study aimed to test whether cataloging public T cell receptors could reveal signatures of past pathogen exposure. The T cell repertoires of around 730 subjects were profiled by immunosequencing and related to cytomegalovirus serostatus. Along with the roughly 700-subject first cohort, a separate validation cohort of 120 different subjects was used. To predict cytomegalovirus infection status, the study brought together high-throughput TCR immunosequencing, statistical association of individual TCRs with disease status, and machine learning. To study patterns of TCR occurrence, a later analysis re-analyzed previously published TCR beta repertoires from 600 to 750 donors and added high-resolution HLA genotyping. Rather than drawing on any new phenotypic data, the later analysis identified candidate immune exposures from TCR beta sequences and the way those sequences occurred across donors. An earlier analysis of nearly 600 of the donors applied high-throughput TCR beta sequencing to assess whether each TCR beta V gene segment acted as functional or pseudogenic. Alongside the repertoire data, information on donor age, sex, ethnicity and CMV serostatus was compiled. In a later genetic analysis, genome-wide SNP genotypes for about 65% of the roughly 700 donors were used, and that subset was treated as a discovery cohort. All discovery cohort repertoires had been generated on a single sequencing platform. Class I and class II HLA loci were covered by the typing at four-digit resolution. The number of donors typed differed by locus, with roughly 629-640 for A, B, C, DRB1 and DQB1, more than 500 for DQA1, 606 for DPA1, and 450 to 480 for DPB1. Roughly 5 DR-DQ haplotypes were handled as single units for association and clustering, since linkage in the cohort was strong. Among some 400 genotyped donors of the cohort, an average of approximately 240,000 unique TCR beta nucleotide sequences was sequenced per donor, of which approximately 19% were non-productive.

Library preparation used the immunoSEQ multiplex PCR assay. A mixture of 60 forward primers for TCR Vbeta segments and 13 reverse primers for TCR Jbeta segments was used in the multiplex PCR. Amplification of the CDR3 region of rearranged TCR beta genes was performed with a multiplex PCR assay on genomic DNA. Amplified TCR beta libraries were sequenced as 87-base-pair reads on the Illumina HiSeq System. Per the original workflow: In a later analysis, 70 million to 95 million unique TCR beta chains were counted across the 650 to 700 repertoires, and approximately 11 million of these chains were shared by at least two donors. To remove PCR and sequencing errors, raw reads were error-corrected and collapsed into unique sequences using a nearest-neighbor algorithm that merged closely related sequences. To assign V, D and J gene segments, CDR3 sequences were aligned to IMGT reference sequences. Each retained sequence needed at least a six-nucleotide match to both a V gene segment and a J gene segment. A rearrangement counted as productive if the CDR3 had no stop codons and remained in frame with V and J, and every other rearrangement counted as non-productive. CDR3 was defined according to IMGT convention as the region running from the second conserved V-encoded cysteine to the conserved J-encoded phenylalanine. In an earlier analysis of roughly 610 of the donors, sequences lacking an unambiguous match to a single V gene segment were excluded. An earlier analysis of approximately 590 of the donors called V segments functional above 56.7% productive rearrangements and segregating when the between-donor standard deviation exceeded 5%. To diagnose cytomegalovirus status from the catalog of TCR beta chain sequences, a statistical classification framework was built. A later analysis assigned V and J genes by comparing TCR nucleotide sequences with IMGT/GENE-DB human TR gene sequences. In a later analysis, CDR3 sequences and most-parsimonious VDJ recombination scenarios were assigned using the TCRdist pipeline. A later analysis defined each TCR beta chain by its CDR3 amino acid sequence plus V-gene family, and excluded reads lacking a unique V-gene family. To address suspected cross-contamination and a sequencing artifact, a later analysis removed roughly 640 highly shared, low-generation-probability nucleotide sequences. For each public chain, a later analysis derived a clonal expansion index from normalized ranks of inferred template counts within each repertoire. Generation probabilities in a later analysis came from a VDJ recombination model fitted to out-of-frame rearrangements, and those results were checked against IGoR. In a later analysis, TCR-TCR, TCR-HLA and TCR-CMV co-occurrence was scored with hypergeometric tests, and a repertoire-size bias correction was applied to TCR pairs. To estimate false discovery rates, a later analysis permuted the HLA or CMV assignments 20 times. In a later analysis, co-occurring TCRs were grouped with DBSCAN, and TCRdist sequence similarity was added when clustering was performed within HLA-allele-positive subsets. Co-occurrence clustering excluded repertoires with fewer than 30,000 or more than 120,000 public chains, plus five with anomalous nucleotide sharing. Here the immuneACCESS table is served through TCRdb, limited to in-frame sequences with V and J called. Missing clones are a known gap in these copies; in checked studies unresolved V genes cover under half, and the rest lacks a known reason. For V, J and clone size, that table is used; D and trimming come from the DNA. The sample table lists about 130,000 clones, approximately 82% of them with a count of one. The ten largest account for about 3% of the sample.

Results the study describes overall, beyond this receptor: The classifier was reported to diagnose cytomegalovirus status with high specificity and sensitivity in both the original cohort and the validation cohort. Seventeen rarely observed V segments, including chromosome 9 orphons, were excluded from the earlier analysis of a few hundred of the donors because counts were too low. Compared with equally common non-associated chains, HLA-associated TCR beta chains in a later analysis were more clonally expanded and had lower generation probabilities. A further reported finding was that TCR beta sequences accurately predicted the HLA-A and HLA-B alleles for most subjects in the first cohort. A later analysis found that TCR association rates varied across HLA loci, with DRB1 alleles showing the most associated TCRs and HLA-C alleles the fewest. Some IMGT-functional V segments, including TRBV6-2 and TRBV6-3, could not be distinguished by the 87-base-pair reads and were therefore excluded. In an earlier analysis of fewer than 750 of the donors, most TCR beta V segments were observed in productive rearrangements about 90% or about 30% of the time, broadly matching IMGT annotations. In this cohort, only TCR beta chains were sequenced, and detectable features were limited by the absence of alpha or paired-chain data. When HLA alleles, especially DR and DQ, strongly co-occurred, TCR associations were difficult to assign to individual alleles. Because HLA typing was missing for some donors at each locus, association tests included only the typed subset. A later genetic analysis reported fewer N-insertions in productive TCRs among donors in an Asian-associated ancestry cluster than the roughly 700-donor mean. According to the authors, the approach could potentially be generalized to other disease states and immunological phenotypes. According to a later analysis, parvovirus B19, influenza, CMV and Epstein-Barr virus appeared linked to several top co-occurrence clusters. A later analysis associated 16,951 TCR beta sequences with specific HLA alleles at a false discovery rate of 0.05. Most TCR sequences were observed very rarely across donors, whereas some public TCRs were present in many individuals. According to a later analysis, most CMV-associated TCR beta chains appeared to be HLA-restricted, and the HLA associations seemed to be driven largely by CMV exposure. The only immune exposure information available for the cohort was CMV serostatus. In vitro tests confirmed that a few of the cytomegalovirus-associated TCR beta chains recognize cytomegalovirus antigens. Linkage disequilibrium might explain the correlated functional status among segregating V segments, but an unknown experimental factor could not be excluded. The sequencing pipeline was judged likely to have produced a cluster of highly shared sequence variants as a technical artifact. In the study, some 180 TCR beta chains were listed as associated with cytomegalovirus. A later genetic analysis associated a missense DCLRE1C variant with V-gene and J-gene trimming of TCR beta chains, and an independent cohort replicated the association. Presence/absence analyses assumed roughly uniform sequencing depth across donors, an assumption that may not hold.

A few counts support this clone. It lacks a known antigen. It has no much larger one-base neighbor in the sample; base qualities were not kept. In total, 666 healthy bone marrow donors made up the cohort. All cohort members were sampled while nominally healthy, although unrecorded immune exposures were likely present. The donor was CMV seropositive and was included in the group of 300 or so seropositive cohort members. Every donor gave a peripheral blood sample, and the peripheral blood mononuclear cells from that sample were used for TCR beta sequencing. The Qiagen DNeasy Blood Extraction Kit was used to extract genomic DNA from the blood cell samples. The germline V gene encodes CDR1 SGHNT and CDR2 YYREEE (reference sequence). V is cut by 9 bases and J by 2 bases, and the space between the germline ends is 11 bases. The CDR3 contains 12 residues, cysteine and phenylalanine counted. This entry keeps only the CDR3 DNA: 36 bases, framed from base 1.

Input material: PBMCs. The receptor chain draws on TRBV5-4 and TRBJ1-1; too little of a D gene remains to name it. This clonotype was sampled from a woman aged 18 to 35 in good health and CMV-seropositive. CDR3 loop: CATYRENTEAFF. The DNA is TGTGCCACTTACCGGGAAAACACTGAAGCTTTCTTT. Here the CDR3 is joined to the reference TRBV5-4 and TRBJ1-1 genes, and the full variable domain is: ETGVTQSPTHLIKTRGQQVTLRCSSQSGHNTVSWYQQALGQGPQFIFQYYREEENGRGNFPPRFSGLQFPNYSSELNVNALELDDSALYLCATYRENTEAFFGQGTRLTVV.